The 11 T cell receptor beta chains below all came from one sample that was sequenced in a study of breast tumors, draining lymph nodes, adjacent tissues. The lymph nodes were axillary draining lymph nodes from breast cancer patients. From the multiplex PCR reads, TCRdb called clonotypes with MiXCR, one entry per CDR3 protein. This sample yields over 100,000 distinct CDR3 sequences, of which around 20% are seen a single time; around 2.6% belongs to the top ten. Sample: axillary lymph node tissue. All receptors derive from a female donor with breast cancer. Some clones in this sample may be carry-over from other donors' samples.

About this clonotype itself: A read error likely explains this, since a far larger clone differs by one base. The V and J genes are TRBV5-1 and TRBJ2-7; no firm D call. Germline assignment: CDR1 SGHRS and CDR2 YFSETQ. This CDR3 has 10 amino acids. In DNA, the CDR3 is TGCGTCAGCAGCTTCTACGAGCAGTACTTC. It encodes CVSSFYEQYF.

CDR3 residues: CASSGLVPSNTGELFF. DNA of the CDR3: TGTGCCAGCTCTGGTCTGGTGCCCTCGAACACCGGGGAGCTGTTTTTT. This chain connects TRBV18 to TRBJ2-2; D unresolved. The V end lost 6 bases, the J end lost 0 bases, and 14 bases lay between the germline ends. CDR3 length: 16 amino acids. The germline V gene has CDR1 KGHSH and CDR2 LQKENI.

Points on this clonotype: A read error may be the cause here, since a much bigger clone is one base away. The chain combines TRBV5-1 with TRBJ2-6, with D possibly TRBD1 on 5 matching bases. The CDR3 has 16 residues. V lost 7 bases and J 0 bases, leaving 14 bases between the germline ends. Germline V gene data show CDR1 as SGHRS and CDR2 as YFSETQ. The CDR3 DNA follows: TGCGCCAGCCAAGGGGCAGCAGGCTCTGGGGCCAACGTCCTGACTTTC. This sequence encodes CASQGAAGSGANVLTF.

As for this clonotype: Being one base from a much bigger clone, this may be a read error. The chain links TRBV5-5 to TRBJ1-2, with D unclear. In germline, CDR1 is SGHKS, CDR2 YYEKEE (reference sequence). The CDR3 is 13 amino acids. The CDR3 coding sequence is TGTGTCAGCAGCTCCGGAGGGCCAGGAGGCTACACCTTC. It specifies CVSSSGGPGGYTF.

This clonotype was seen only a few times. The V call is TRBV28, the J call TRBJ2-5; no definite D call. Germline CDR1 reads MDHEN; CDR2 reads SYDVKM. The CDR3 sequence is 10 residues long. V shed 0 bases and J shed 14 bases, with 7 bases lying between them. CDR3 sequence: CASSLCMLYF. As DNA, the CDR3 is TGTGCCAGCAGTTTATGCATGCTCTACTTC.

This clonotype was detected ten times or more. The chain has TRBV30 and TRBJ2-1, with 8 bases lining up with TRBD2. V gave up 2 bases and J gave up 8 bases; unmatched junction bases: 2. There are 12 residues in the CDR3. Germline loops: CDR1 GTSNPN, CDR2 SVGIG (reference sequence). CDR3: CAWSRTSYEQFF. In DNA form, the CDR3 reads TGTGCCTGGAGTCGGACTAGCTATGAGCAGTTCTTC.

This clonotype was observed many times. This chain links TRBV12-3 or TRBV12-4 with TRBJ2-7, with 12 bases aligning to TRBD1. The CDR3 has 16 residues. J lost 2 bases, V lost 6 bases, and 8 bases had no gene match. CDR3 in DNA: TGTGCCAGCAGGCCTCCCGGGACAGGGGGCCCCTACGAGCAGTACTTC. Encoded protein: CASRPPGTGGPYEQYF.

This clonotype has at least ten counts. The V gene is TRBV15, the J gene TRBJ2-3; D gene unclear. The CDR3 runs 13 residues. Germline values: CDR1 LNHNV, CDR2 YYDKDF (reference sequence). The V and J ends lost 4 bases and 8 bases respectively, with 13 bases between them. CDR3 nucleotide sequence: TGTGCCACCAGCAATTTTGTGGGCGTTACGCAGTATTTT. It is translated as CATSNFVGVTQYF.

This clonotype has a count of ten or more. The J gene is TRBJ2-7, the V gene TRBV5-1, with TRBD1 identical over 9 bases. The ends lost 4 bases at V and 2 bases at J; junction bases unmatched: 10. The V gene's germline CDR1 is SGHRS and CDR2 YFSETQ. CDR3 length equals 16 residues. The CDR3 region is CASSPRTGVNTYEQYF. The DNA of the CDR3 is TGCGCCAGCAGCCCCAGGACAGGGGTGAATACCTACGAGCAGTACTTC.

This clonotype was recorded many times. The rearrangement uses TRBV20-1 and TRBJ2-7; D is possibly TRBD1 (7 bases). CDR3 size: 13 residues. Trimming removed 3 bases from V and 4 bases from J, with 13 bases in between. Germline V gene data show CDR1 as DFQATT and CDR2 as SNEGSKA (reference sequence). CDR3 nucleotide sequence: TGCAGTGCTAGGGGGCCAGGGGGGTACGAGCAGTACTTC. Protein product: CSARGPGGYEQYF.

A remark on this clonotype: Being one base from a much bigger clone, this may be a read error. This chain connects TRBV5-1 to TRBJ2-2; tentatively, D is TRBD2 (6 bases). CDR1 is SGHRS and CDR2 is YFSETQ in the germline V gene. The CDR3 runs 15 residues. DNA of the CDR3: TGCGCCAGCAGCTCGCTGGTCGGGGTCACCGGGGGGCTGTTTTTT. Translated, it gives CASSSLVGVTGGLFF.